This record covers a single TCR beta chain. The sample belongs to a study of patients and donors after allogeneic stem cell transplantation. Trimming left V 0 bases short and J 4 bases short, with 13 bases between. The CDR3 is 16 residues long. Germline CDR1 is LNHDA and CDR2 is SQIVND (reference sequence). TCRdb called the RT-PCR reads again in MiXCR, with one record for every CDR3 protein. The sample includes tens of thousands of distinct CDR3 sequences, roughly 5.1% of them seen just once. The V call is TRBV19, the J call TRBJ1-5; D not certain. The source is a human donor who was either an allogeneic HSCT recipient or a stem cell or donor lymphocyte infusion donor (not recorded which). It is not recorded whose cells these are; they may come from a transplant donor. The sequenced material came from blood, either unsorted or a sorted T cell fraction (not recorded which). CDR3 residues: CASSIEGGRINQPQHF. The CDR3 region has the DNA TGTGCCAGTAGTATAGAAGGAGGTCGGATAAATCAGCCCCAGCATTTT.